These T cell receptor beta chains were read from a single sample in a study of OX40 agonist ivuxolimab in advanced cancers. Generated by immunoSEQ multiplex PCR, the TCRdb table keeps only in-frame clones and is missing some. The table lists 45,000 to 50,000 clones, 79% of them singletons. The source material was CD4+ or CD8+ T cells sorted from blood, sampled in a trial of the OX40 agonist ivuxolimab. The receptors were gathered from an adult with an advanced solid tumor such as melanoma, head and neck, liver or kidney cancer. Each CDR3 is given with its conserved first and last residue. Each record gives: V gene, clone size, D gene, J gene, CDR3 DNA, CDR3 protein. The D gene is left open where the match is weak. Clone size is given for some rows only: seen once, a few or many times, or a class if the clone is expanded.

V: TRBV9; size: NA; D: TRBD1; J: TRBJ1-2; DNA: TGTGCCAGCAGCGTAGAAGGGACAGGGATCTATGGCTACACCTTC; CDR3: CASSVEGTGIYGYTF
V: TRBV7-8; size: NA; D: NA; J: TRBJ2-5; DNA: TGTGCCAGCAGCTCTAGGAGAAGCGGAGAGACCCAGTACTTC; CDR3: CASSSRRSGETQYF
V: TRBV5-4; size: NA; D: TRBD1; J: TRBJ1-1; DNA: TGTGCCAGCACTCACCCCGGGACAGATAACACTGAAGCTTTCTTT; CDR3: CASTHPGTDNTEAFF
V: TRBV6-5; size: NA; D: NA; J: TRBJ2-7; DNA: TGTGCCAGCAGTTCCGACAGAGCCTATGACCCCCCCCGCTTC; CDR3: CASSSDRAYDPPRF
V: TRBV27; size: NA; D: NA; J: TRBJ2-7; DNA: TGTGCCAGCAGCTTATCATGGCAGGGCTACGAGCAGTACTTC; CDR3: CASSLSWQGYEQYF
V: TRBV4-3; size: NA; D: NA; J: TRBJ2-1; DNA: TGCGCCAGCAGCCAAGAAGACGGATACAATGAGCAGTTCTTC; CDR3: CASSQEDGYNEQFF
V: TRBV7-2; size: once; D: NA; J: TRBJ2-5; DNA: TGTGCCAGCAGCCCGCCCGGCCTCCAAGAGACCCAGTACTTC; CDR3: CASSPPGLQETQYF
V: TRBV5-1; size: NA; D: TRBD2; J: TRBJ2-1; DNA: TGCGCCAGCAGCCAGACTAGCGGGACGTATAATGAGCAGTTCTTC; CDR3: CASSQTSGTYNEQFF
V: TRBV28; size: NA; D: NA; J: TRBJ2-4; DNA: TGTGCCAGCAGCTCCGGGACACCTGGGGGTTGGTCCAAAAACATTCAGTACTTC; CDR3: CASSSGTPGGWSKNIQYF
V: TRBV7-2; size: NA; D: TRBD2; J: TRBJ2-3; DNA: TGTGCCAGCAGCTCCCGGGGGGGTTACACAGATACGCAGTATTTT; CDR3: CASSSRGGYTDTQYF
V: TRBV5-1; size: NA; D: NA; J: TRBJ2-2; DNA: TGCGCCAGCAGCACTCCCGGGGAGCTGTTTTTT; CDR3: CASSTPGELFF
V: TRBV5-1; size: few; D: NA; J: TRBJ2-3; DNA: TGCGCCAGCACCATAGGGGGGTTAGACACAGATACGCAGTATTTT; CDR3: CASTIGGLDTDTQYF
V: TRBV19; size: NA; D: NA; J: TRBJ1-5; DNA: TGTGCCAGTAGTATGTACGACATTAGCAATCAGCCCCAGCATTTT; CDR3: CASSMYDISNQPQHF
V: TRBV19; size: NA; D: NA; J: TRBJ2-3; DNA: TGTGCCAGTAGTGCTCTGGGGGAAGGGCGGGCGCAGTATTTT; CDR3: CASSALGEGRAQYF
V: TRBV7-3; size: few; D: NA; J: TRBJ1-1; DNA: TGTGCCAGCAGCCCCTCAAGTGGGCGAACTGAAGCTTTCTTT; CDR3: CASSPSSGRTEAFF
V: TRBV5-5; size: NA; D: NA; J: TRBJ1-3; DNA: TGTGCCAGCAGCTTGGCGTGGGGAACTGGAAACACCATATATTTT; CDR3: CASSLAWGTGNTIYF
V: TRBV28; size: NA; D: NA; J: TRBJ1-5; DNA: TGTGCCAGCATTACACTAACGGAGGGCAATCAGCCCCAGCATTTT; CDR3: CASITLTEGNQPQHF
V: TRBV6-5; size: once; D: NA; J: TRBJ2-7; DNA: TGTGCCAGCATCTCGATCTACGAGCAGTACTTC; CDR3: CASISIYEQYF
V: TRBV6-4; size: NA; D: NA; J: TRBJ1-2; DNA: TGTGCCAGCAGCCCGGACGGCTATGGCTACACCTTC; CDR3: CASSPDGYGYTF
V: TRBV9; size: NA; D: TRBD1; J: TRBJ1-4; DNA: TGTGCCAGCAGCGTTACCGCAGGGGGTTTGGCTAATGAAAAACTGTTTTTT; CDR3: CASSVTAGGLANEKLFF
V: TRBV5-1; size: NA; D: NA; J: TRBJ2-7; DNA: TGCGCCAGCAGTGAGGGACTCTACGAGCAGTACTTC; CDR3: CASSEGLYEQYF
V: TRBV6-1; size: NA; D: TRBD1; J: TRBJ2-7; DNA: TGTGCCAGCACGTCTGTGACAGGGCCTTCGTCCGAGCAGTACTTC; CDR3: CASTSVTGPSSEQYF
V: TRBV11-2; size: NA; D: TRBD2; J: TRBJ2-5; DNA: TGTGCCAGCAAATTGACTAGCGGGGGAGAGACCCAGTACTTC; CDR3: CASKLTSGGETQYF
V: TRBV7-6; size: NA; D: NA; J: TRBJ1-1; DNA: TGTGCCAGCAGCTTAGAGGGAAGGGACACTGAAGCTTTCTTT; CDR3: CASSLEGRDTEAFF